The clone carrying this TCR beta chain occurred once. This record comes from a study of blood T cell repertoires in COVID-19. In the authors' methods: Estimates of nucleated cell counts were drawn from the amplification of reference gene primers. The data were produced by immunoSEQ multiplex PCR, yet TCRdb's version contains in-frame clones alone and is incomplete. V and J calls and clone size come straight from that table; D and trimming were deduced from the DNA. The table lists about 120,000 clones, approximately 80% of them singletons, with approximately 3.9% in the top ten. Trimming stripped 3 bases from V and 6 bases from J, with 24 bases between. CDR1 LGHDT and CDR2 YNNKEL come from the germline V gene (reference sequence). The CDR3 totals 18 residues.

The rearrangement uses TRBV3-1 (or the pseudogene TRBV3-2) and TRBJ1-3; TRBD1 might be the D (5 bases). The TCR was taken from a woman of 80 years or more with acute or convalescent COVID-19. Specimen: peripheral blood. The chain's CDR3 is CASSHISGGPDNPNTIYF. The CDR3 DNA is TGTGCCAGCAGCCATATTTCCGGGGGTCCTGATAACCCAAACACCATATATTTT.